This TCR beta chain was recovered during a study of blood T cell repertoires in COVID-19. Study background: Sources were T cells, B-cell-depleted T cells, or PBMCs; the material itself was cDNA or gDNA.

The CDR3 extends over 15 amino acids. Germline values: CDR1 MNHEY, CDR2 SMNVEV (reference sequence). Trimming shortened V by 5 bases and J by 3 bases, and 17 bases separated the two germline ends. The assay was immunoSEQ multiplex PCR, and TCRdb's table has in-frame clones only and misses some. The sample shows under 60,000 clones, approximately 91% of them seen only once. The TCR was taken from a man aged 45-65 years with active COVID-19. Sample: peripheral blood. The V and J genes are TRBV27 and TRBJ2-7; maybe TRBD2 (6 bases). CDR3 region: CASSLLTSRIYEQYF. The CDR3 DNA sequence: TGTGCCAGCAGTCTATTGACTAGTCGAATCTACGAGCAGTACTTC.